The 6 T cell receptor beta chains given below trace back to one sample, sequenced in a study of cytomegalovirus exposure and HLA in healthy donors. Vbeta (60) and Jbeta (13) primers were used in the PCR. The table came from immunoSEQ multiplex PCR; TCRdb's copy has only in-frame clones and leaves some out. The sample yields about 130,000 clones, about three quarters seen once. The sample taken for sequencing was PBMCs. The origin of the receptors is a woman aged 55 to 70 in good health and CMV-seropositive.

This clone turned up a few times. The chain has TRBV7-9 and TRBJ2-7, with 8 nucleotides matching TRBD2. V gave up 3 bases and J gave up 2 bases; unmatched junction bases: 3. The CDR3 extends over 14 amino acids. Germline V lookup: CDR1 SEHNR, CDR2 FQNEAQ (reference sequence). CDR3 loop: CASSFEGLAYEQYF. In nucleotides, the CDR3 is TGTGCCAGCAGCTTTGAGGGACTAGCCTACGAGCAGTACTTC. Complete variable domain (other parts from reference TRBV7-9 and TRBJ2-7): DTGVSQNPRHKITKRGQNVTFRCDPISEHNRLYWYRQTLGQGPEFLTYFQNEAQLEKSRLLSDRFSAERPKGSFSTLEIQRTEQGDSAMYLCASSFEGLAYEQYFGPGTRLTVT.

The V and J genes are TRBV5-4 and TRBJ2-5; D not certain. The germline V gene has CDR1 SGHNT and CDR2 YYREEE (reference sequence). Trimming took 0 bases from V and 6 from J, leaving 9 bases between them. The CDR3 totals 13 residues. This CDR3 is CASSLVGEKTQYF. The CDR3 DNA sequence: TGTGCCAGCAGCTTGGTAGGAGAAAAGACCCAGTACTTC. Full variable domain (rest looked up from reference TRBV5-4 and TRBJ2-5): ETGVTQSPTHLIKTRGQQVTLRCSSQSGHNTVSWYQQALGQGPQFIFQYYREEENGRGNFPPRFSGLQFPNYSSELNVNALELDDSALYLCASSLVGEKTQYFGPGTRLLVL.

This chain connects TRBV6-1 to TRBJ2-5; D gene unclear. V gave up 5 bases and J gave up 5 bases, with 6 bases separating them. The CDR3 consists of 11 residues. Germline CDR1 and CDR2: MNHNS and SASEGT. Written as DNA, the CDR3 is TGTGCCAGCAGTCCCCTCGAGACCCAGTACTTC. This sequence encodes CASSPLETQYF.

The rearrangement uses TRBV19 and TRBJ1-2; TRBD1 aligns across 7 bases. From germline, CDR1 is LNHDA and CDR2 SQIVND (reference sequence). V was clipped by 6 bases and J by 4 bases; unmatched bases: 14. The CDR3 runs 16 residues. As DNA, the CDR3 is TGTGCCAGTAGCACATCACAGGGGCTGGTCACCTATGGCTACACCTTC. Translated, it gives CASSTSQGLVTYGYTF.

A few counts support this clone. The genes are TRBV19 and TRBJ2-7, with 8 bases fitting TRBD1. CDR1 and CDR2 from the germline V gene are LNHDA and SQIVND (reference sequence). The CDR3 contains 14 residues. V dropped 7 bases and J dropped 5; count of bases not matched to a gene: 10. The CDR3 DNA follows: TGTGCCAGTAACCAAAGACAGGGGATCAACGAGCAGTACTTC. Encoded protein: CASNQRQGINEQYF.

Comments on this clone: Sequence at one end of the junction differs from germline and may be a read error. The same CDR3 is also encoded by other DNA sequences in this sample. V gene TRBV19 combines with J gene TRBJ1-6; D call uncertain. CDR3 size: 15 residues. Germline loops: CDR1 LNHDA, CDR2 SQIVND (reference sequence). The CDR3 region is CASSLQTLGSSPLHF. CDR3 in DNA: TGCGCCAGTAGCCTACAGACCCTGGGGAGTTCACCCCTCCACTTT.